These 4 T cell receptor beta chains were all obtained from the same sample, sequenced in a study of CD8+ T cells in alopecia areata (dated by TCRdb to the late 2010s). The sample's treatment or condition label, decoded: oral pan-JAK inhibitor, 5-10 mg twice daily. Library prep was done by the immunoSEQ multiplex PCR assay. RNA was extracted from all samples and reverse transcribed into cDNA, which served as template for TCR sequencing. What TCRdb holds here is the immuneACCESS table cut down to in-frame rearrangements. Part of the clones is not present; checked against another copy, under half of the missing clones reflect an unresolved V gene, and the others are unexplained. Recorded for this sample are around 190,000 clones; around 64% of them occurred a single time. In total, the top ten clones hold approximately 1.3% of the sample. The sequences come from CD4+ T cells sorted from blood, collected between weeks 49 and 50, from a patient treated with tofacitinib. These receptors were taken from a human donor with alopecia areata.

This clone has just a few counts. V and J are TRBV7-2 and TRBJ2-7; the D gene could be TRBD1 or TRBD2 (5 bases each). The germline gives CDR1 SGHTA, CDR2 FQGNSA. The CDR3 spans 16 residues. V was pared by 5 bases and J by 4 bases, with 21 bases between. Written as DNA, the CDR3 is TGTGCCAGCAGCCTTATCTCAGGGACCTTACAGTACGAGCAGTACTTC. It encodes CASSLISGTLQYEQYF.

The gene calls are TRBV5-4 and TRBJ2-6; D is ambiguous. The CDR3 loop spans 17 amino acids. V shed 0 bases and J shed 0 bases, with 10 bases lying between them. The germline CDR1 and CDR2 sequences are SGHNT and YYREEE (reference sequence). The CDR3 region is CASSLGRISSGANVLTF. CDR3 nucleotides: TGTGCCAGCAGCTTGGGCCGGATTAGCTCTGGGGCCAACGTCCTGACTTTC.

CDR3 nucleotides: TGTGCCAGCACCACCTCCGACAGGGGTACGCAGTATTTT. Its translation: CASTTSDRGTQYF. The chain uses TRBV7-6 and TRBJ2-3; 8 bases agree with TRBD1. From germline, CDR1 is SGHVS and CDR2 FNYEAQ. With V trimmed by 7 bases and J by 8 bases, 8 bases remained unmatched. The CDR3 has 13 residues.

The genes are TRBV2 and TRBJ2-2; D might be TRBD1 (6 bases). V was cut by 9 bases and J by 1 base, with 6 bases left in between. Germline V gene sequence: CDR1 SNHLY, CDR2 FYNNEI. CDR3 length: 12 residues. In DNA form, the CDR3 reads TGTGCCAGAGGGGGGAACACCGGGGAGCTGTTTTTT. Translating it yields CARGGNTGELFF.